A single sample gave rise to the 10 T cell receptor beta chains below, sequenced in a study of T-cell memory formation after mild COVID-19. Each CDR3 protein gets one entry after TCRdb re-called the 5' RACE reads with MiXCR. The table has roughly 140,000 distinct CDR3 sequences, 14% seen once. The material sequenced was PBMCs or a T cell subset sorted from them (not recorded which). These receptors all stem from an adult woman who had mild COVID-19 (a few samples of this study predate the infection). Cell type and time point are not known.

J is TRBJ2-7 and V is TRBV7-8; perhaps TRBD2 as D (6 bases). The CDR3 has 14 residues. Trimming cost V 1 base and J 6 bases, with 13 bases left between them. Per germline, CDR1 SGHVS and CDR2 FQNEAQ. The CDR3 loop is CASSLGSLGGEQYF. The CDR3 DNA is TGTGCCAGCAGCTTAGGTAGTTTGGGAGGCGAGCAGTACTTC.

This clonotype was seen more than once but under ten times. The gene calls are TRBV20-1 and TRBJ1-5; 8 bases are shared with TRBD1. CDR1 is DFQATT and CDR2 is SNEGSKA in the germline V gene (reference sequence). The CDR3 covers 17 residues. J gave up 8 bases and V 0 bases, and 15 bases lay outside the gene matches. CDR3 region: CSARDILRQGMLKPQHF. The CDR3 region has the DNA TGCAGTGCTAGAGATATTCTTAGACAGGGGATGCTGAAGCCCCAGCATTTT.

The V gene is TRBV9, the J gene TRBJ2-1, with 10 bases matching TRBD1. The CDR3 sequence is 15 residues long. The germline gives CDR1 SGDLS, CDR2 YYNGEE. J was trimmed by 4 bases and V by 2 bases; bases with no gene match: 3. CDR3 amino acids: CASSVGQGEYNEQFF. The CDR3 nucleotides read TGTGCCAGCAGCGTCGGACAGGGGGAGTACAATGAGCAGTTCTTC.

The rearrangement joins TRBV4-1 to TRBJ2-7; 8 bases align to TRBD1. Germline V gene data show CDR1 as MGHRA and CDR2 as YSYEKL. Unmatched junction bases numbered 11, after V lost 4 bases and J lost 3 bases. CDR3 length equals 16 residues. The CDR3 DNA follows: TGCGCCAGCAGCCCCTTTGGACAGGGAGAAAACTACGAGCAGTACTTC. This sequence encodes CASSPFGQGENYEQYF.

In DNA form, the CDR3 reads TGCGCCAGCAGCCAAGAGTTAGGGCAGACAGATACGCAGTATTTT. As protein: CASSQELGQTDTQYF. V is TRBV4-3 and J is TRBJ2-3; D is ambiguous. The CDR3 has 15 amino acids. The germline V and J ends were trimmed by 0 bases and 3 bases, with 10 bases remaining between them. The germline V gene encodes CDR1 LGHNA and CDR2 YSLEER.

DNA of the CDR3: TGTGCCAGCAGCGTATATAGCGGCACAGATACGCAGTATTTT. Its translation: CASSVYSGTDTQYF. The chain couples TRBV9 to TRBJ2-3; tentatively, D is TRBD2 (5 bases). Trimming pared 1 base from V and 1 base from J, leaving 7 bases between. CDR1 and CDR2 from the germline V gene are SGDLS and YYNGEE. The CDR3 covers 14 residues.

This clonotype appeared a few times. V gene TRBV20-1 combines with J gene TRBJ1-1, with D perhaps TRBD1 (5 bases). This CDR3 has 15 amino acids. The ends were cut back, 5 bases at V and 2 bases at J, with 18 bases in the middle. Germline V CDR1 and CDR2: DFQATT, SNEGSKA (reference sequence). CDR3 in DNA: TGCAGTGCTTCCTTCTGGGGGAGAGGCAACACTGAAGCTTTCTTT. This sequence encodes CSASFWGRGNTEAFF.

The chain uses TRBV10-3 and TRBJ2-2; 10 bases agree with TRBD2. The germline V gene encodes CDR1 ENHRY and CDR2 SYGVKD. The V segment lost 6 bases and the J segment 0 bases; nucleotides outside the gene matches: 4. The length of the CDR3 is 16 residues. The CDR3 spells CAISPTSGANTGELFF. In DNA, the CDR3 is TGTGCCATCAGCCCTACTAGCGGGGCGAACACCGGGGAGCTGTTTTTT.

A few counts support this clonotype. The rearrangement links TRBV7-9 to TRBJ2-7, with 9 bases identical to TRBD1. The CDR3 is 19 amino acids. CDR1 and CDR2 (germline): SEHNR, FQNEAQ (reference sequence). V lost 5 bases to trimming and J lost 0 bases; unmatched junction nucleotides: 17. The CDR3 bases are TGTGCCAGCAGCCCGGCGCGGACAGGGGATTGGGGGTCCTCCTACGAGCAGTACTTC. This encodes CASSPARTGDWGSSYEQYF.

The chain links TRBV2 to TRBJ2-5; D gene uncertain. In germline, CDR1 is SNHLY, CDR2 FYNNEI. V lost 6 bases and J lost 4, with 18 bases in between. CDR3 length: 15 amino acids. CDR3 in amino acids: CASSYGGAPGETQYF. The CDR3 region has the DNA TGTGCCAGCAGCTACGGTGGCGCACCAGGAGAGACCCAGTACTTC. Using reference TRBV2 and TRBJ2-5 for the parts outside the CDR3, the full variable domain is EPEVTQTPSHQVTQMGQEVILRCVPISNHLYFYWYRQILGQKVEFLVSFYNNEISEKSEIFDDQFSVERPDGSNFTLKIRSTKLEDSAMYFCASSYGGAPGETQYFGPGTRLLVL.